This is a list of T cell receptor beta chains from one sample in a study of blood T cell repertoires in COVID-19. Profiled with immunoSEQ multiplex PCR; TCRdb holds only in-frame clones, not every one. The data show roughly 220,000 clones, with around 84% seen just once and more than 4.5% held by the top ten. The sample was peripheral blood. The receptor source for this set is a woman aged 55-69 years who had recovered from COVID-19. Each CDR3 is given with its conserved first and last residue. A D gene is named only where the DNA matches it firmly. Size is stated for part of the rows, as once, few or many counts, or as a class when the clone is expanded.

J gene | D gene | clone size | V gene | CDR3 protein | CDR3 DNA
TRBJ1-4 | TRBD1 | - | TRBV6-4 | CASSDWVTGGYEKLFF | TGTGCCAGCAGTGACTGGGTGACAGGGGGTTATGAAAAACTGTTTTTT
TRBJ2-2 | TRBD2 | - | TRBV4-1 | CASSQGSLAVSTGELFF | TGCGCCAGCAGCCAAGGGAGCCTAGCGGTGAGCACCGGGGAGCTGTTTTTT
TRBJ2-6 | TRBD1 | - | TRBV7-2 | CASSLRGQGRSGANVLTF | TGTGCCAGCAGCCTTAGGGGGCAGGGAAGATCCGGGGCCAACGTCCTGACTTTC
TRBJ2-7 | - | - | TRBV4-3 | CASSQELRAGGGIEQYF | TGCGCCAGCAGCCAAGAATTAAGAGCTGGGGGGGGCATCGAGCAGTACTTC
TRBJ1-1 | - | many | TRBV2 | CASSVRDTEAFF | TGTGCCAGCAGTGTCCGGGACACTGAAGCTTTCTTT
TRBJ1-2 | - | - | TRBV21-1 | CASSSPSDSTF | TGTGCCAGCAGCAGCCCCAGTGACAGCACCTTC
TRBJ2-7 | - | - | TRBV5-1 | CASSLGRAGPQWEQYF | TGCGCCAGCAGCTTGGGAAGGGCAGGGCCACAATGGGAGCAGTACTTC
TRBJ1-5 | - | - | TRBV6-2/TRBV6-3 | CASSYLYQPQHF | TGTGCCAGCAGTTACCTATATCAGCCCCAGCATTTT
TRBJ1-2 | TRBD1 | - | TRBV7-3 | CASSYQGADGYTF | TGTGCCAGCAGTTATCAGGGGGCGGATGGCTACACCTTC
TRBJ1-3 | TRBD1 | once | TRBV5-1 | CASSVTGAGNTIYF | TGCGCCAGCAGCGTAACAGGGGCTGGAAACACCATATATTTT
TRBJ1-1 | - | - | TRBV5-6 | CASSLVPGVRPEAFF | TGTGCCAGCAGCTTGGTTCCAGGTGTAAGGCCTGAAGCTTTCTTT
TRBJ1-1 | TRBD1 | - | TRBV14 | CASSPLGQGVVAFF | TGTGCCAGCAGCCCTTTGGGACAGGGGGTCGTAGCTTTCTTT
TRBJ2-1 | TRBD2 | - | TRBV6-2/TRBV6-3 | CASSRDPRLAYYNEQFF | TGTGCCAGCAGTCGGGACCCAAGACTAGCCTATTACAATGAGCAGTTCTTC